This T cell receptor (beta chain) was identified in a study of a mutant IDH1 vaccine in newly diagnosed glioma. For the study at large: Most had both radiotherapy and temozolomide beforehand; others had only one. General study points: Altogether, 93.3% of patients exhibited vaccine-induced immune responses.

The repertoire was sequenced with immunoSEQ multiplex PCR; TCRdb's copy has only in-frame clones and lacks some. Altogether over 14,000 clones are present, 75% to 90% being singletons, with the ten largest covering 7.5% to 9.5%. Time point of the sample: baseline, week 1 (first vaccination visit). Specified treatment: pre-vaccination baseline after standard-of-care therapy. The donor cohort comprised cases of new WHO grade 3 or 4 IDH1-mutant, ATRX-lost astrocytoma. This CDR3 has 17 amino acids. The germline gives CDR1 LNHDA, CDR2 SQIVND (reference sequence). The ends lost 1 base at V and 0 bases at J; junction bases unmatched: 6. A single count supports this clone. As yet, its antigen is unknown.

The sample in question was PBMCs, obtained from a glioma patient treated with radiotherapy, temozolomide or both. This chain uses TRBV19 with TRBJ1-5; 7 nucleotides line up with TRBD1. This TCR was recovered from a woman aged 35 to 49 with glioma. Some clones in this sample may be carry-over from other donors' samples. CDR3 nucleotides: TGTGCCAGTAGTATAGGGACTGGACAGGCTAGCAATCAGCCCCAGCATTTT. Translation: CASSIGTGQASNQPQHF.